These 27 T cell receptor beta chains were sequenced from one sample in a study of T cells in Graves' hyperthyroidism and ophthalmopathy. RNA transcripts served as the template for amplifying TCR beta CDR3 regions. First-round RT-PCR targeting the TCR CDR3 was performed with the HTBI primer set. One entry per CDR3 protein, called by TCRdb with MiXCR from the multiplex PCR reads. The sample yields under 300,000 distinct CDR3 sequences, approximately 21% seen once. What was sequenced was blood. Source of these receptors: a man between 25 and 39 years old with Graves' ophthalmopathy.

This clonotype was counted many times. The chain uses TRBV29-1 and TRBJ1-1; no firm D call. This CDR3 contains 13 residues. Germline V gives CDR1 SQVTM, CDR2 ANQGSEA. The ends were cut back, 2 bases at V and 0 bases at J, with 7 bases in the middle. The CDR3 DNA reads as TGCAGCGTTGAAAGGCCCCTGAACACTGAAGCTTTCTTT. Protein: CSVERPLNTEAFF.

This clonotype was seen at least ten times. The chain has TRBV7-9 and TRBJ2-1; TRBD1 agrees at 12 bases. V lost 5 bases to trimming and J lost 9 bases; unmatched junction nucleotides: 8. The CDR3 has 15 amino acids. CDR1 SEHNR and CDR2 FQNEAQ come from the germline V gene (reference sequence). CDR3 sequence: CASSKGTGGPAEQFF. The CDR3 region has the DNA TGTGCCAGCAGCAAGGGGACAGGGGGCCCGGCTGAGCAGTTCTTC.

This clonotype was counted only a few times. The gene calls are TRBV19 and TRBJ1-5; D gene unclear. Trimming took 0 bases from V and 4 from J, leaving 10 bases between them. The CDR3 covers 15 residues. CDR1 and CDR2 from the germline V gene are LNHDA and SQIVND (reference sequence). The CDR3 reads CASSIDPQRNQPQHF. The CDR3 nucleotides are TGTGCCAGTAGTATAGATCCGCAGCGAAATCAGCCCCAGCATTTT.

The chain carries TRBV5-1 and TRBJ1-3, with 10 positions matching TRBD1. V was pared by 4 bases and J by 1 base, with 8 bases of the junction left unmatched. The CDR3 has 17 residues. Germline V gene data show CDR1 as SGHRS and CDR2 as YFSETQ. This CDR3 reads CASSGGQGITSGNTIYF. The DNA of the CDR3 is TGCGCCAGCAGCGGGGGACAGGGGATCACGTCTGGAAACACCATATATTTT. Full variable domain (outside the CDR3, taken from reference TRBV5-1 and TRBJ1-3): KAGVTQTPRYLIKTRGQQVTLSCSPISGHRSVSWYQQTPGQGLQFLFEYFSETQRNKGNFPGRFSGRQFSNSRSEMNVSTLELGDSALYLCASSGGQGITSGNTIYFGEGSWLTVV.

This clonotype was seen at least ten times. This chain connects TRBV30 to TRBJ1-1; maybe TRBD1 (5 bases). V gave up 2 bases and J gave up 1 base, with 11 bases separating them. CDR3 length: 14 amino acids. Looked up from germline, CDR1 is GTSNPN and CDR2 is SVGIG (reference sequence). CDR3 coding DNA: TGTGCCTGGAGTCAGGGACTTGCGAACACTGAAGCTTTCTTT. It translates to CAWSQGLANTEAFF.

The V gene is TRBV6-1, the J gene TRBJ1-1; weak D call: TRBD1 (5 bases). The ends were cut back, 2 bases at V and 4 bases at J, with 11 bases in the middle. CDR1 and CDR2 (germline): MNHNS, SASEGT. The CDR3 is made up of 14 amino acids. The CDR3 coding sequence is TGTGCCAGCAGTGAACGGGGGGGTGCCACTGAAGCTTTCTTT. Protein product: CASSERGGATEAFF.

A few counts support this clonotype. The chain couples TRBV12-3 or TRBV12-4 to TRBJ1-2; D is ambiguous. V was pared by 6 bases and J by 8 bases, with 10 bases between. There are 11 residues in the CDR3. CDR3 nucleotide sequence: TGTGCCAGCAGGTTCGTGGGGGGCTACACCTTC. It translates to CASRFVGGYTF.

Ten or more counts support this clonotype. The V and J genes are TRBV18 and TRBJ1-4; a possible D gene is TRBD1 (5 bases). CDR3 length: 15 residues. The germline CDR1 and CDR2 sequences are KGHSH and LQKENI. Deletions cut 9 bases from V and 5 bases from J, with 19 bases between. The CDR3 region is CASRIQGRRNEKLFF. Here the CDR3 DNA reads TGTGCCAGTCGGATCCAGGGACGGCGAAATGAAAAACTGTTTTTT. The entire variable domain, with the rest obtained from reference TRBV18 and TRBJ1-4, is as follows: NAGVMQNPRHLVRRRGQEARLRCSPMKGHSHVYWYRQLPEEGLKFMVYLQKENIIDESGMPKERFSAEFPKEGPSILRIQQVVRGDSAAYFCASRIQGRRNEKLFFGSGTQLSVL.

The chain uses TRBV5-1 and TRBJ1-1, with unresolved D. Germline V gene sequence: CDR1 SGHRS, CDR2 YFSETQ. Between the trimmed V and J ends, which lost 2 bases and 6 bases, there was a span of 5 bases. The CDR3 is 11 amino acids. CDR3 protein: CASSFGAEAFF. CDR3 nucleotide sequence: TGCGCCAGCAGCTTTGGCGCTGAAGCTTTCTTT. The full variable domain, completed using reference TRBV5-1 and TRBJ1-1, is KAGVTQTPRYLIKTRGQQVTLSCSPISGHRSVSWYQQTPGQGLQFLFEYFSETQRNKGNFPGRFSGRQFSNSRSEMNVSTLELGDSALYLCASSFGAEAFFGQGTRLTVV.

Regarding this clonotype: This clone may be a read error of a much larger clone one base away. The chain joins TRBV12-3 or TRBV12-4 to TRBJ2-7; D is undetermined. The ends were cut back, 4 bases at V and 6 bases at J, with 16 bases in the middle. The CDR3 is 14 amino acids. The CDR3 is CASSSSAPWAEQYF. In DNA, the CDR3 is TGTGCCAGCAGTTCGTCGGCGCCCTGGGCCGAGCAGTACTTC.

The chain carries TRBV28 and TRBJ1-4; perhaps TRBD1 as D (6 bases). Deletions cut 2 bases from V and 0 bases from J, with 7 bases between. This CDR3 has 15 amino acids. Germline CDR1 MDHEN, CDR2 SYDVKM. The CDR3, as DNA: TGTGCCAGCAGTTTACCAGGGGCAACTAATGAAAAACTGTTTTTT. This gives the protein CASSLPGATNEKLFF.

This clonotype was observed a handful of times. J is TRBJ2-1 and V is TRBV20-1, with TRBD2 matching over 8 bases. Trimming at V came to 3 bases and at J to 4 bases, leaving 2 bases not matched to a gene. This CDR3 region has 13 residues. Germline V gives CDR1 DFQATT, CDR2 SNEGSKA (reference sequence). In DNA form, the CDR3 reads TGCAGTGCTAGCAGCGGGGGATACAATGAGCAGTTCTTC. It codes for CSASSGGYNEQFF.

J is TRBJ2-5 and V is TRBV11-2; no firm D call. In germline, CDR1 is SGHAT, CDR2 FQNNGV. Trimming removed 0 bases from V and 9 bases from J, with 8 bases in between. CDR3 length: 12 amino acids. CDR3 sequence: CASSLEGRSQYF. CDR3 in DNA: TGTGCCAGCAGCTTAGAAGGAAGGTCCCAGTACTTC.

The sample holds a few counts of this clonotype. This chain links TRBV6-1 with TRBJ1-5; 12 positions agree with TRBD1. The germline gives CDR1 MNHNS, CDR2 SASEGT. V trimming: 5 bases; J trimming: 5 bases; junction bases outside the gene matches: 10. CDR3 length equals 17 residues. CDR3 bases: TGTGCCAGCAGTAGCCGGGACAGGGGGCTCGGGGATCAGCCCCAGCATTTT. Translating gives CASSSRDRGLGDQPQHF.

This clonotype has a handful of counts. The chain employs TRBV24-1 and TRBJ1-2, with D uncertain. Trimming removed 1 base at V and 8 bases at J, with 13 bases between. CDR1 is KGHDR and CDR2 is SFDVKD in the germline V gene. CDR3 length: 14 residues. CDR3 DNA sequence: TGTGCCACCAGTGATTTCGGGGATTGGGGAGGCTACACCTTC. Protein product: CATSDFGDWGGYTF.

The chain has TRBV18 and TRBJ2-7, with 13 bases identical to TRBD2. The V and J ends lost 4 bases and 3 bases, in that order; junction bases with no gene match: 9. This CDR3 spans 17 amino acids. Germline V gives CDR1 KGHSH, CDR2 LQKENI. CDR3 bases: TGTGCCAGCTCACTCGGGACTAGCGGGATCCTGGTCTACGAGCAGTACTTC. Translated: CASSLGTSGILVYEQYF.

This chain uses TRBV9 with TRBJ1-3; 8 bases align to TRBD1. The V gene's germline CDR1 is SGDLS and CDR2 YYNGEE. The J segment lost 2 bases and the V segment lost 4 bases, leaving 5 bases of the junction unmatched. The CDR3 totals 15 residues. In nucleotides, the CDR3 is TGTGCCAGCAGCATAACAGGGGGGACTGGAAACACCATATATTTT. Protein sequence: CASSITGGTGNTIYF.

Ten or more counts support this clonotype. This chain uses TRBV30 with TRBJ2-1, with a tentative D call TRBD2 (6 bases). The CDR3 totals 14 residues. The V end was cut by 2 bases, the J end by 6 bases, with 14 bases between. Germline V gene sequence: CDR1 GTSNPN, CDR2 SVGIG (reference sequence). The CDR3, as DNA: TGTGCCTGGAGTTTCGGGAGTAACTTCAATGAGCAGTTCTTC. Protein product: CAWSFGSNFNEQFF. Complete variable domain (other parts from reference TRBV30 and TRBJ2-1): SQTIHQWPATLVQPVGSPLSLECTVEGTSNPNLYWYRQAAGRGLQLLFYSVGIGQISSEVPQNLSASRPQDRQFILSSKKLLLSDSGFYLCAWSFGSNFNEQFFGPGTRLTVL.

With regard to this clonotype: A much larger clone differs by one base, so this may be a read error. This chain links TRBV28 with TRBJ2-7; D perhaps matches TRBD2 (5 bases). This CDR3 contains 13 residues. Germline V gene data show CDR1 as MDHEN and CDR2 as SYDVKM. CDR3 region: CASRHGGGYEKYF. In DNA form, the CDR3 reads TGTGCCAGCCGCCACGGAGGAGGCTACGAGAAGTACTTC. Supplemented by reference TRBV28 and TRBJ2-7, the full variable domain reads DVKVTQSSRYLVKRTGEKVFLECVQDMDHENMFWYRQDPGLGLRLIYFSYDVKMKEKGDIPEGYSVSREKKERFSLILESASTNQTSMYLCASRHGGGYEKYFGPGTRLTVT.

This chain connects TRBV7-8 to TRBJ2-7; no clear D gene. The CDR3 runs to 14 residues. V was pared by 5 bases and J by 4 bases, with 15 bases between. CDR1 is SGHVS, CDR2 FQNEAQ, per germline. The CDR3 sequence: CASSNNRKEYEQYF. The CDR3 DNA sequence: TGTGCCAGCAGCAACAATCGTAAGGAGTACGAGCAGTACTTC.

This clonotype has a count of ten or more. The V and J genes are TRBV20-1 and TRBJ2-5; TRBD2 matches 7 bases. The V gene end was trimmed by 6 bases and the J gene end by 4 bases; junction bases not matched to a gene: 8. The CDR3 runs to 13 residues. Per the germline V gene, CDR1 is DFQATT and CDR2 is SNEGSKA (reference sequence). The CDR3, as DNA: TGCAGTGCCACGGGACTACCGGGAGAGACCCAGTACTTC. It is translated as CSATGLPGETQYF.

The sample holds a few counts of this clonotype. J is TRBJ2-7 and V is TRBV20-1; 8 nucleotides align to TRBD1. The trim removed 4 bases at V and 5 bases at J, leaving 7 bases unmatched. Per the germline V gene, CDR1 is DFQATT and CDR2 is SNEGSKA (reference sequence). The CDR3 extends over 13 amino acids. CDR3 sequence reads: CSAIGQGGHEQYF. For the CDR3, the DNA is TGCAGTGCTATTGGACAGGGAGGACACGAGCAGTACTTC.

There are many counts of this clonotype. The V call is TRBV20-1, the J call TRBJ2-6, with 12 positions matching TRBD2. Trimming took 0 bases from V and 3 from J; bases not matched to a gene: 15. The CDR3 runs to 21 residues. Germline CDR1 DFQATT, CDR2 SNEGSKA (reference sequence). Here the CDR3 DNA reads TGCAGTGCTAGAGATTCGGGCGTCGCGGCTAGCGGGAGGGGTGGGGCCAACGTCCTGACTTTC. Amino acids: CSARDSGVAASGRGGANVLTF.

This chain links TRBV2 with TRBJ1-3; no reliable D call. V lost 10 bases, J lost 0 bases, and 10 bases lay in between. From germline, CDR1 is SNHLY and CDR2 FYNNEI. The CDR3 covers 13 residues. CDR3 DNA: TGTGCCATCGTAAAGTACTCTGGAAACACCATATATTTT. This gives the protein CAIVKYSGNTIYF.

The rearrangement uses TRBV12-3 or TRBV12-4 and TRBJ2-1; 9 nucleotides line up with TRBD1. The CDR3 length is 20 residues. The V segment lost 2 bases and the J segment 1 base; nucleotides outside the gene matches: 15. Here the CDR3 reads CASSLITERRGQGSYNEQFF. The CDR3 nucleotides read TGTGCCAGCAGTTTAATTACTGAACGCAGGGGACAGGGATCCTACAATGAGCAGTTCTTC.

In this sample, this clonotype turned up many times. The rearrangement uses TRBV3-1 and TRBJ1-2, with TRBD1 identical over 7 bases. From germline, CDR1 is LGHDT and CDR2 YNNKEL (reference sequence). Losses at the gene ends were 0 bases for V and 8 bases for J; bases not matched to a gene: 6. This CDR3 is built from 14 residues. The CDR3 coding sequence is TGTGCCAGCAGCCAAGAATCAACAGGGGACGGCTACACCTTC. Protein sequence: CASSQESTGDGYTF.

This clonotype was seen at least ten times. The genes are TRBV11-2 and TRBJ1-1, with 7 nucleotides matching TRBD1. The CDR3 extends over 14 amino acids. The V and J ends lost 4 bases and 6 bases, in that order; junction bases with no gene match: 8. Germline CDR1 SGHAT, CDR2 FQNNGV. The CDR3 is CASSSHRGVAEAFF. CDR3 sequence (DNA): TGTGCCAGCAGCTCACACAGGGGTGTAGCTGAAGCTTTCTTT. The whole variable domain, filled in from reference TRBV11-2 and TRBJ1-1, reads EAGVAQSPRYKIIEKRQSVAFWCNPISGHATLYWYQQILGQGPKLLIQFQNNGVVDDSQLPKDRFSAERLKGVDSTLKIQPAKLEDSAVYLCASSSHRGVAEAFFGQGTRLTVV.